The clone carrying this T cell receptor beta chain was seen a few times. Its specificity is unknown. The entry originates in a study of T cell repertoires in cytomegalovirus infection. The wider study: Public TCR beta signature analysis indicated the presence of both CMV infection and matching HLA type.

Whole-study findings and limits: Carriers of CMV and the relevant HLA type were discriminated by public TCR beta frequency. The ex vivo response showed dominance by HLA-C-restricted CMV-specific TCR beta clonotypes.

In germline, CDR1 is SGHRS, CDR2 YFSETQ. This CDR3 has 13 residues. The ends were cut back, 4 bases at V and 8 bases at J, with 13 bases in the middle. In TCRdb, the reads were re-called with MiXCR into one record per CDR3 protein. Of a few hundred thousand distinct CDR3 sequences listed, roughly 16% are singletons. The chain recombines TRBV5-1 with TRBJ2-1, with D possibly being TRBD1 (6 bases). The TCR comes from a human donor in good health (CMV status not recorded). Some clones in this sample may be carry-over from other donors' samples. Sequences were obtained from PBMCs. The CDR3 protein is CASSQNEGDEQFF. CDR3 nucleotide sequence: TGCGCCAGCAGCCAAAATGAGGGGGATGAGCAGTTCTTC.